This paragraph covers one TCR beta chain sequence. The data originate from a study of blood T cell repertoires in COVID-19. For the study at large: Acute and convalescent COVID-19 samples came from the United States, Italy and Spain. T cells, B-cell-depleted T cells, or PBMCs provided the cDNA or gDNA that served as material.

The authors' processing: Researchers report that nucleated cell counts were estimated from reference gene primer amplification. Data came from immunoSEQ multiplex PCR; TCRdb stores just in-frame clones and leaves some out. The V and J calls and clone size are taken from that table; D and trimming were inferred from the DNA. The table has 25,000 to 35,000 clones, around 67% seen once; the top ten hold 17%. The CDR3 spans 15 residues. The sample consisted of peripheral blood. The chain employs TRBV21-1 and TRBJ2-5; TRBD2 reflects the table's D call only, with no check against the DNA. TRBV21-1 is annotated as a pseudogene. The origin of this receptor is a human donor in a cohort sampled during active COVID-19. The CDR3 loop is CASSKGRVTGETQYF. CDR3 DNA sequence: TGTGCCAGCAGCAAAGGTCGGGTCACCGGGGAGACCCAGTACTTC.